This TCR beta chain was captured by sequencing in a study of CD8 T cells in Susac syndrome (dated by TCRdb to about 2019). Looking at the study overall: Repertoire sequencing was used to test whether CD8+ T cell activation and differentiation in Susac syndrome was antigen driven.

High-throughput TCR beta sequencing profiled peripheral blood CD8+ and CD4+ T cells from healthy donors, Susac syndrome patients and multiple sclerosis patients. Healthy donors were age- and sex-matched controls. Bulk CD8+ and CD4+ T cells were purified magnetically by negative isolation, whereas CD8+ TEMRA cells were enriched by FACS. Blood was collected in EDTA tubes and processed within 24 hours, with PBMCs isolated through density gradient centrifugation. PBMCs intended for TCR sequencing were cryopreserved in liquid nitrogen and were subsequently thawed in a 37 degrees C water bath. The sorted or isolated CD4+, CD8+ and CD8+ TEMRA cells had a purity of 90% or higher. RNA was extracted using the RNeasy kit, and about 0.5 to 1 microgram was reverse transcribed with random hexamers. The immunoSEQ multiplex PCR assay, which covers 54 Vbeta and 13 Jbeta segments, was used to amplify TCR beta CDR3 regions. Bias from PCR amplification was corrected by using a synthetic template baseline for primer optimization and for computational correction. As for the original processing: Reads were assigned to V, D and J genes according to IMGT and analyzed in immunoSEQ Analyzer, with only productive sequences retained. Clonality was calculated as one minus the Shannon entropy normalized by log2 of the number of productive unique sequences. For each patient and control, public and private clones were evaluated within the 100 most prevalent clones. Clones were defined as Susac-specific when absent from the healthy and MS cohorts, from approximately 1,100 published viral clones and from other ImmuneACCESS disease sequences. TCRdb reanalyzed the raw reads on its own, using fastp at Q25 for trimming and MiXCR for clone calling, and kept in-frame beta chains. Rows merge per CDR3 protein into single entries with the most common DNA and genes. For this entry, the V and J calls and clone size follow TCRdb and not the study's own pipeline. The sample table contains roughly 200,000 distinct CDR3 sequences; only one count was recorded for around 96% of them. The top ten clones comprise around 0.11% of the sample.

Concerning this clonotype: No antigen is known for it. The input lacks base qualities; no much larger clone sits a single base away.

Broader findings and caveats from the paper: The number of individuals in the TCR sequencing and HLA analysis was recognized as being relatively small.

V was cut back by 2 bases and J by 6 bases, leaving a gap of 8 bases between them. The CDR3, cysteine through phenylalanine, is 13 amino acids long. The entry retains the CDR3 DNA only, 39 bases that are in frame from base 1. The rearranged segments are TRBV12-3 or TRBV12-4 and TRBJ1-5; the D gene cannot be resolved reliably. Sequencing was performed on CD4+ T cells from PBMCs. The receptor was isolated from a human donor in good health. The CDR3 amino acid sequence is: CASSLLSGQPQHF. The nucleotide sequence reads TGTGCCAGCAGTTTACTCTCGGGTCAGCCCCAGCATTTT.